This entry lists 19 T cell receptor beta chains sequenced from one sample in a study of post-analysis software for immune sequencing data. TCR beta cDNA libraries included unique molecular identifiers. TCRdb itself ran the PCR reads through MiXCR, one entry per CDR3 protein. Among 750,000 to 950,000 distinct CDR3 sequences listed, 53% were seen once. What these receptors recognize is not known. Whole-study findings and limits: Relative to controls, patients had a handful of TRBV segments at higher frequency, with TRBV5-6, TRBV5-1 and TRBV20-1 among these.

The sequenced sample was blood. The receptors were sampled from a girl aged 10 to 17 with multiple sclerosis.

This clonotype appeared many times. The chain combines TRBV7-2 with TRBJ2-5; no clear D gene. The CDR3 is 12 residues long. Trimming took 4 bases from V and 0 from J, leaving 3 bases between them. The germline V gene encodes CDR1 SGHTA and CDR2 FQGNSA. The CDR3 region has the DNA TGTGCCAGCAGCTCGTACCAAGAGACCCAGTACTTC. Translated, it gives CASSSYQETQYF. Together with reference TRBV7-2 and TRBJ2-5, the CDR3 gives the full variable domain: GAGVSQSPSNKVTEKGKDVELRCDPISGHTALYWYRQSLGQGLEFLIYFQGNSAPDKSGLPSDRFSAERTGGSVSTLTIQRTQQEDSAVYLCASSSYQETQYFGPGTRLLVL.

This clonotype was observed a few times. The chain links TRBV7-9 to TRBJ2-5, with 14 positions matching TRBD2. This CDR3 has 15 amino acids. With V trimmed by 4 bases and J by 5 bases, 3 bases remained unmatched. From germline, CDR1 is SEHNR and CDR2 FQNEAQ (reference sequence). The CDR3 region is CASSWGTSGSETQYF. CDR3 nucleotides: TGTGCCAGCAGCTGGGGGACTAGCGGGAGCGAGACCCAGTACTTC.

This clonotype was seen more than once but under ten times. This rearrangement joins TRBV7-8 to TRBJ1-2; D is ambiguous. CDR1 SGHVS and CDR2 FQNEAQ come from the germline V gene. The CDR3 loop spans 16 amino acids. Trimming stripped 0 bases from V and 6 bases from J, with 17 bases between. The CDR3 DNA reads as TGTGCCAGCAGCTTAGCCGTCCCGGGAAGGATTGATGGCTACACCTTC. Translation: CASSLAVPGRIDGYTF.

About this clonotype: One junction end disagrees with the germline gene, perhaps due to a read error. The rearrangement links TRBV12-3 or TRBV12-4 to TRBJ2-7, with D possibly being TRBD1 (6 bases). The CDR3 runs to 17 residues. The CDR3 nucleotides are TGTGCCAGCAGTTTAGGAGCCTACGCAGGGGCCTCCCACGAGCAGTACTTC. This encodes CASSLGAYAGASHEQYF.

This chain connects TRBV6-6 to TRBJ2-1, with 9 bases aligning to TRBD1. The CDR3 sequence is 14 residues long. V dropped 4 bases and J dropped 6; count of bases not matched to a gene: 4. From germline, CDR1 is MNHNY and CDR2 SVGAGI (reference sequence). The CDR3 region has the DNA TGTGCCAGCAGTTCCAGACAGGGGGGCAATGAGCAGTTCTTC. Translating gives CASSSRQGGNEQFF.

The table lists this clonotype with a count of one. The genes are TRBV6-1 and TRBJ2-5; the D gene is possibly TRBD2 (6 bases). Germline values: CDR1 MNHNS, CDR2 SASEGT. V lost 2 bases, J lost 5 bases, and 15 bases lay in between. The CDR3 totals 15 residues. CDR3 region: CASSEMEGIRETQYF. CDR3 coding DNA: TGTGCCAGCAGTGAAATGGAGGGGATACGGGAGACCCAGTACTTC.

The chain recombines TRBV5-5 with TRBJ2-1, with D possibly TRBD1 on 5 matching bases. V dropped 4 bases and J dropped 9 bases, with 20 bases sitting between them. Germline CDR1 SGHKS, CDR2 YYEKEE (reference sequence). The CDR3 spans 15 residues. The CDR3 DNA follows: TGTGCCAGCAGCATAGACAGATCTACTTGGGGTGAGCAGTTCTTC. The encoded protein is CASSIDRSTWGEQFF.

The J gene is TRBJ2-7, the V gene TRBV20-1; D unclear. The V end lost 0 bases, the J end lost 4 bases, and 10 bases lay between the germline ends. The CDR3 is made up of 13 amino acids. The germline V gene encodes CDR1 DFQATT and CDR2 SNEGSKA (reference sequence). The DNA for the CDR3 is TGCAGTGCTAGAGATTGGAACTCATACGAGCAGTACTTC. The encoded protein is CSARDWNSYEQYF.

The CDR3 region is CASTAGTGESNSYEQYF. CDR3 in DNA: TGTGCCAGCACGGCCGGGACAGGGGAGAGTAACTCCTACGAGCAGTACTTC. The rearrangement joins TRBV25-1 to TRBJ2-7, with TRBD1 matching 10 bases. The CDR3 sequence is 17 residues long. V lost 7 bases and J lost 0; bases outside the gene matches: 12. The V gene's germline CDR1 is MGHDK and CDR2 SYGVNS.

The chain links TRBV20-1 to TRBJ2-1; TRBD2 matches at 10 bases. V shed 2 bases, J shed 9 bases, and the junction held 13 bases outside the gene matches. The CDR3 spans 16 residues. Germline CDR1 and CDR2: DFQATT and SNEGSKA (reference sequence). The CDR3, as DNA: TGCAGTGCTAGATTGGCAGGAAGCGGGAGGGCCGTTGAGCAGTTCTTC. It yields the protein CSARLAGSGRAVEQFF.

This clonotype was picked up a small number of times. The rearrangement links TRBV10-3 to TRBJ2-7; 8 bases map to TRBD1. The junction had 4 bases not matched to a gene; V was cut back by 6 bases and J by 0 bases. Germline V lookup: CDR1 ENHRY, CDR2 SYGVKD. This CDR3 comprises 14 residues. DNA for the CDR3: TGTGCCATCAGACGGACAGGGAGCTCCTACGAGCAGTACTTC. Protein: CAIRRTGSSYEQYF.

This clonotype was found once. This chain connects TRBV5-1 to TRBJ2-7; weak D call: TRBD1 (5 bases). There are 16 residues in the CDR3. Germline V gives CDR1 SGHRS, CDR2 YFSETQ. The V and J ends lost 3 bases and 4 bases respectively, with 20 bases between them. CDR3 region: CASSWGRQGMGYEQYF. CDR3 sequence (DNA): TGCGCCAGCAGCTGGGGCCGGCAGGGTATGGGTTACGAGCAGTACTTC.

The gene calls are TRBV7-8 and TRBJ2-4; D is undetermined. With the DNA end fitting TRBJ2-7 better, the J assignment may be wrong. Germline CDR1 is SGHVS and CDR2 is FQNEAQ. The CDR3 has 17 amino acids. The CDR3 reads CASSRRLLIALLNEQYF. CDR3 nucleotides: TGTGCCAGCAGCCGACGGCTGCTTATAGCCCTTTTGAACGAGCAGTACTTC.

The chain is built from TRBV4-1 and TRBJ2-4, with 7 bases matching TRBD1. The end of the DNA fits TRBJ2-7 better, so the J call may be wrong. The CDR3 loop spans 14 amino acids. CDR1 is MGHRA, CDR2 YSYEKL, per germline. The DNA for the CDR3 is TGCGCCAGCAGCCAGAACACAGGGGCCTACGAGCAGTACTTC. Translation gives CASSQNTGAYEQYF.

The chain joins TRBV5-1 to TRBJ1-1, with 8 bases lining up with TRBD1. Germline V lookup: CDR1 SGHRS, CDR2 YFSETQ. Losses at the gene ends were 2 bases for V and 3 bases for J; bases not matched to a gene: 9. The CDR3 loop spans 16 amino acids. This chain's CDR3 is CASSFTGGEDHTEAFF. The CDR3 DNA is TGCGCCAGCAGCTTTACAGGGGGAGAAGACCACACTGAAGCTTTCTTT.

This clonotype has only a few counts. The rearrangement joins TRBV6-5 to TRBJ1-4; 7 positions match TRBD1. CDR1 MNHEY and CDR2 SVGAGI come from the germline V gene. The V gene end was trimmed by 6 bases and the J gene end by 7 bases; junction bases not matched to a gene: 8. The CDR3 spans 14 residues. For the CDR3, the DNA is TGTGCCAGCAGACCGACAGGGTCTAGTGAAAAACTGTTTTTT. It yields the protein CASRPTGSSEKLFF.

In DNA form, the CDR3 reads TGTGCCAGCAGTTTCCCTGCTAGCGGGAGGGCCCCCACCGGGGAGCTGTTTTTT. Its protein product is CASSFPASGRAPTGELFF. The chain has TRBV6-2 or TRBV6-3 and TRBJ2-2, with 12 bases that match TRBD2. CDR1 and CDR2 (germline): MNHEY, SVGEGT. The V segment lost 4 bases and the J segment 4 bases; nucleotides outside the gene matches: 10. The CDR3 loop spans 18 amino acids.

A few counts support this clonotype. This chain uses TRBV20-1 with TRBJ2-7; 8 positions agree with TRBD2. With V trimmed by 4 bases and J by 6 bases, 11 bases remained unmatched. Germline-derived CDR1 and CDR2 are DFQATT and SNEGSKA (reference sequence). The CDR3 contains 14 residues. The CDR3 reads CSATVSGTRAEQYF. In nucleotides, the CDR3 is TGCAGTGCTACCGTTTCCGGGACTAGGGCCGAGCAGTACTTC.

This clonotype was found a few times. The chain recombines TRBV28 with TRBJ2-7; D perhaps matches TRBD2 (6 bases). V lost 6 bases to trimming and J lost 6 bases, with 18 bases between them. Per germline, CDR1 MDHEN and CDR2 SYDVKM. This CDR3 has 14 amino acids. This CDR3 is CASRWGSGVGEQYF. In nucleotides, the CDR3 is TGTGCCAGCAGGTGGGGGTCGGGGGTCGGCGAGCAGTACTTC. Drawing the rest from reference TRBV28 and TRBJ2-7, the complete variable domain is DVKVTQSSRYLVKRTGEKVFLECVQDMDHENMFWYRQDPGLGLRLIYFSYDVKMKEKGDIPEGYSVSREKKERFSLILESASTNQTSMYLCASRWGSGVGEQYFGPGTRLTVT.